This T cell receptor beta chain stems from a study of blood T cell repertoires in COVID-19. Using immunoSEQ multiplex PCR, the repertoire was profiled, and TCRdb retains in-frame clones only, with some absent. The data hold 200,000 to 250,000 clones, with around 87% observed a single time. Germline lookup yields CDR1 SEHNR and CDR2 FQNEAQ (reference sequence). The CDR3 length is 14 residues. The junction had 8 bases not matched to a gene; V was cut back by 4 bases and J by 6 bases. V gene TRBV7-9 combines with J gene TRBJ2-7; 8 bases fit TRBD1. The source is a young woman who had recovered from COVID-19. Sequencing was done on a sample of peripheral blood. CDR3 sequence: CASSSGQGVAEQYF. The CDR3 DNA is TGTGCCAGCAGCTCCGGACAGGGCGTAGCCGAGCAGTACTTC.